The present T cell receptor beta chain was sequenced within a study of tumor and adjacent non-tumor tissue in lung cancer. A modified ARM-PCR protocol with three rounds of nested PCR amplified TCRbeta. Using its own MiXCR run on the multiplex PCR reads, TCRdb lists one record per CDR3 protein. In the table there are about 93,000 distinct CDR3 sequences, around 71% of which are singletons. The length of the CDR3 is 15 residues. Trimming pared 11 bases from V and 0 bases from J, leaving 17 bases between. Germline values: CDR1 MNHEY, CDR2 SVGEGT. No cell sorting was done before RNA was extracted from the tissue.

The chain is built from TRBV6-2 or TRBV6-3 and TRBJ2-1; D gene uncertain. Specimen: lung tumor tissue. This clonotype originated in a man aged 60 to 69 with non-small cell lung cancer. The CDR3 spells CAGVDTVSSYNEQFF. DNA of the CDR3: TGTGCCGGCGTCGACACGGTAAGCTCCTACAATGAGCAGTTCTTC.